This T cell receptor (beta chain) was observed in a study of T-cell memory formation after mild COVID-19. Study-wide results and limits: For second-wave clones that peaked at day 37, SARS-CoV-2 specificity went unverified. Clones that contracted from day 15 to 85 had balanced CD4/CD8; later expanders were CD4+ biased.

This clonotype was recorded a few times. What it binds is unknown. TCRdb ran MiXCR on the 5' RACE reads and lists one entry per CDR3 protein. The repertoire holds roughly 340,000 distinct CDR3 sequences, with 15% as singletons. Looked up from germline, CDR1 is SGHVS and CDR2 is FQNEAQ. The CDR3 contains 14 residues. Trimming removed 6 bases from V and 5 bases from J, with 14 bases in between. This chain connects TRBV7-8 to TRBJ2-1; possible D gene TRBD2, 7 bases. The TCR was taken from a man aged 18 to 30 who had mild COVID-19 (a few samples of this study predate the infection). Cell type and time point are not known. Sequenced input: PBMCs or a T cell subset sorted from them (not recorded which). CDR3 residues: CASSFGRGHNEQFF. The CDR3 DNA is TGTGCCAGCAGTTTCGGGCGGGGGCACAATGAGCAGTTCTTC.